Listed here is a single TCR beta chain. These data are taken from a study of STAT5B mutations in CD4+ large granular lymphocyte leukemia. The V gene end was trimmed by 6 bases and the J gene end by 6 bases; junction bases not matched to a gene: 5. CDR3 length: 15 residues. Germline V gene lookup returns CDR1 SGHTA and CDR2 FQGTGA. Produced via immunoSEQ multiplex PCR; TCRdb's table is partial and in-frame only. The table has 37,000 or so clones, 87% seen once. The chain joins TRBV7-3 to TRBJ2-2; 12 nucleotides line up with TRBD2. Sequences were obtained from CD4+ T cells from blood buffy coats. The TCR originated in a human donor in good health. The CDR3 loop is CASSSTSGRPGELFF. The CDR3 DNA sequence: TGTGCCAGCAGTTCTACTAGCGGGAGGCCCGGGGAGCTGTTTTTT. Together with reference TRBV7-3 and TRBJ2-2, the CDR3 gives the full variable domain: GAGVSQTPSNKVTEKGKYVELRCDPISGHTALYWYRQSLGQGPEFLIYFQGTGAADDSGLPNDRFFAVRPEGSVSTLKIQRTERGDSAVYLCASSSTSGRPGELFFGEGSRLTVL.